The 15 T cell receptor beta chains given below trace back to one sample, sequenced in a study of control samples from healthy donors and cancer patients. Sequencing was performed with immunoSEQ multiplex PCR; in TCRdb, only in-frame clones are kept and a portion is missing. There are some 30,000 clones in the sample; about 85% occur only once, and around 3.6% lies in the top ten. The sequenced sample was formalin-fixed, paraffin-embedded tissue. Every receptor here comes from a female donor with melanoma.

The chain couples TRBV30 to TRBJ1-5; D call uncertain. Germline loops: CDR1 GTSNPN, CDR2 SVGIG (reference sequence). The CDR3 is 15 amino acids. Trimming removed 1 base at V and 0 bases at J, with 10 bases between. The CDR3 nucleotides read TGTGCCTGGAGTGCAGACTTTTTTAGCAATCAGCCCCAGCATTTT. It yields the protein CAWSADFFSNQPQHF.

In DNA, the CDR3 is TGTGCCAGCAGCTTAGGCCTGAAGACAGATACGCAGTATTTT. Its protein product is CASSLGLKTDTQYF. The gene calls are TRBV7-2 and TRBJ2-3; D remains ambiguous. Trimming took 1 base from V and 3 from J, leaving 8 bases between them. Per germline, CDR1 SGHTA and CDR2 FQGNSA. This CDR3 contains 14 residues.

DNA for the CDR3: TGCAGTGCTAGTACTGGGGGCACCTACGAGCAGTACTTC. Its translation: CSASTGGTYEQYF. J is TRBJ2-7 and V is TRBV20-1, with a tentative D call TRBD1 (6 bases). Per germline, CDR1 DFQATT and CDR2 SNEGSKA (reference sequence). CDR3 length equals 13 residues. The V and J ends lost 3 bases and 2 bases respectively, with 11 bases between them.

This chain connects TRBV7-2 to TRBJ1-6, with 7 bases that match TRBD1. The germline V gene has CDR1 SGHTA and CDR2 FQGNSA. V gave up 1 base and J gave up 5 bases; unmatched junction bases: 2. The CDR3 contains 15 residues. The CDR3 here is CASSLVQGNNSPLHF. The CDR3 DNA sequence: TGTGCCAGCAGCTTAGTACAGGGGAATAATTCACCCCTCCACTTT. The full variable domain, with the rest looked up from reference TRBV7-2 and TRBJ1-6, is GAGVSQSPSNKVTEKGKDVELRCDPISGHTALYWYRQSLGQGLEFLIYFQGNSAPDKSGLPSDRFSAERTGGSVSTLTIQRTQQEDSAVYLCASSLVQGNNSPLHFGNGTRLTVT.

The rearrangement uses TRBV4-2 and TRBJ1-1; D uncertain. V gave up 0 bases and J gave up 4 bases, with 6 bases separating them. The CDR3 length is 13 residues. The germline gives CDR1 LGHNA, CDR2 YNFKEQ. CDR3 sequence reads: CASSQDGRTEAFF. The CDR3 region has the DNA TGTGCCAGCAGCCAAGATGGTCGCACTGAAGCTTTCTTT.

The chain combines TRBV30 with TRBJ2-1; 7 bases are shared with TRBD2. This CDR3 is built from 15 residues. The germline V gene encodes CDR1 GTSNPN and CDR2 SVGIG (reference sequence). The V gene end was trimmed by 6 bases and the J gene end by 3 bases; junction bases not matched to a gene: 11. CDR3: CACLIGAGVYNEQFF. In DNA form, the CDR3 reads TGTGCCTGTCTCATCGGGGCGGGGGTCTACAATGAGCAGTTCTTC.

V is TRBV3-1 (or the pseudogene TRBV3-2) and J is TRBJ2-1; 14 bases align to TRBD2. The germline V gene encodes CDR1 LGHDT and CDR2 YNNKEL (reference sequence). This CDR3 region has 17 residues. The J segment lost 10 bases and the V segment lost 6 bases, leaving 14 bases of the junction unmatched. In nucleotides, the CDR3 is TGTGCCAGCAGTCGAAGCACGGGGACTAGCGGGAGTAAGGAGCAGTTCTTC. This translates into CASSRSTGTSGSKEQFF.

The chain couples TRBV3-1 (or the pseudogene TRBV3-2) to TRBJ2-7; D remains unclear. The CDR3 is 14 residues long. The V gene lost 0 bases and the J gene lost 3 bases, with 9 bases spanning the gap. Germline values: CDR1 LGHDT, CDR2 YNNKEL (reference sequence). The CDR3 is CASSQDGAYYEQYF. CDR3 nucleotide sequence: TGTGCCAGCAGCCAAGATGGAGCGTACTACGAGCAGTACTTC.

CDR3 bases: TGTGCCAGCAGCGTCCCTAGGCGGGAGGTGCGAGAGACCCAGTACTTC. Its translation is CASSVPRREVRETQYF. This chain connects TRBV9 to TRBJ2-5; TRBD2 aligns across 8 bases. The CDR3 length is 16 residues. Trimming took 2 bases from V and 4 from J; bases not matched to a gene: 10. Germline CDR1 and CDR2: SGDLS and YYNGEE.

The chain couples TRBV6-1 to TRBJ1-1; D gene ambiguous. Trimming took 3 bases from V and 3 from J, leaving 14 bases between them. Germline V gene sequence: CDR1 MNHNS, CDR2 SASEGT. The CDR3 spans 15 residues. As DNA, the CDR3 is TGTGCCAGCAGTGACCGTCTTCAGAGACACACTGAAGCTTTCTTT. Encoded protein: CASSDRLQRHTEAFF.

V usage is TRBV9 and J usage is TRBJ2-1; D gene uncertain. CDR3 length equals 14 residues. CDR1 SGDLS and CDR2 YYNGEE come from the germline V gene. Trimming removed 0 bases from V and 7 bases from J, with 11 bases in between. The CDR3 spells CASSVVWDLNEQFF. CDR3 sequence (DNA): TGTGCCAGCAGCGTAGTATGGGATTTAAATGAGCAGTTCTTC.

Only a few counts were recorded for this clone. The chain couples TRBV5-4 to TRBJ1-6; D gene ambiguous. The V end was cut by 0 bases, the J end by 15 bases, with 13 bases between. The V gene's germline CDR1 is SGHNT and CDR2 YYREEE (reference sequence). The CDR3 consists of 13 residues. CDR3 residues: CASSLAGGENLHF. For the CDR3, the DNA is TGTGCCAGCAGCTTGGCGGGCGGGGAGAACCTCCACTTT.

The J gene is TRBJ2-1, the V gene TRBV15, with 7 bases matching TRBD1. CDR3 length equals 18 residues. Germline CDR1 LNHNV, CDR2 YYDKDF (reference sequence). The V and J ends lost 0 bases and 8 bases, in that order; junction bases with no gene match: 16. CDR3 sequence (DNA): TGTGCCACCAGCAGAGAGCCGGGACAGTGGGCCCCAGGCGATGAGCAGTTCTTC. Translation: CATSREPGQWAPGDEQFF.

The gene calls are TRBV7-2 and TRBJ1-2, with a tentative D call TRBD1 (6 bases). Deletions cut 1 base from V and 7 bases from J, with 7 bases between. From germline, CDR1 is SGHTA and CDR2 FQGNSA. The CDR3 length is 12 residues. Here the CDR3 DNA reads TGTGCCAGCAGCTTAGGGACAGTTGGCTACACCTTC. Its protein product is CASSLGTVGYTF.

This clone was detected only a few times. The chain employs TRBV19 and TRBJ1-5, with D tentatively TRBD1 (5 bases). The CDR3 is 13 amino acids. Trimming shortened V by 5 bases and J by 0 bases, and 5 bases separated the two germline ends. Germline CDR1 LNHDA, CDR2 SQIVND (reference sequence). CDR3 loop: CASSDSSNQPQHF. CDR3 bases: TGTGCCAGTAGTGACAGTAGCAATCAGCCCCAGCATTTT. The whole variable domain, filled in from reference TRBV19 and TRBJ1-5, reads DGGITQSPKYLFRKEGQNVTLSCEQNLNHDAMYWYRQDPGQGLRLIYYSQIVNDFQKGDIAEGYSVSREKKESFPLTVTSAQKNPTAFYLCASSDSSNQPQHFGDGTRLSIL.